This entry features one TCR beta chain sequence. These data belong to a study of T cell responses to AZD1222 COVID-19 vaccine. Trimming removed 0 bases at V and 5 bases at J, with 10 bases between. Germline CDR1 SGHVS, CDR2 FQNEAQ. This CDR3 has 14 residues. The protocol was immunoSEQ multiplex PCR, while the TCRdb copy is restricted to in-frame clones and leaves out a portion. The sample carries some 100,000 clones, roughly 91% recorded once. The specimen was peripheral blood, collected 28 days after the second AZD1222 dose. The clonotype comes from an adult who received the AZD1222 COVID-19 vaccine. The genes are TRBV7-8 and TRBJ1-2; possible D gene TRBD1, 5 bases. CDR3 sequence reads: CASSLALQGYGYTF. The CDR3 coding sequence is TGTGCCAGCAGCTTAGCGCTCCAGGGTTATGGCTACACCTTC.